This TCR beta chain emerged from a study of neoadjuvant anti-PD-1 for oral cavity cancer. The overall study: Around day 43, patients without progression received a fourth nivolumab dose before surgery.

Study-level findings and limits: TCR analyses covered only a few patients per response group. Higher pretreatment blood Treg/Th17 ratios correlated with higher pretreatment blood and lower post-treatment tumor TCRbeta clonality.

Per germline, CDR1 SGHAT and CDR2 FQNNGV. Trimming pared 4 bases from V and 7 bases from J, leaving 16 bases between. The CDR3 contains 14 residues. Blood cells were analyzed directly, without culture or expansion. This clone occurred a few times. Its target is unknown. Using immunoSEQ multiplex PCR, the repertoire was profiled, and TCRdb retains in-frame clones only, with some absent. The sample shows about 79,000 clones, 83% of them seen only once. The chain is built from TRBV11-2 and TRBJ2-5; D is perhaps TRBD1 (6 bases). The material was PBMCs, obtained before nivolumab (anti-PD-1) treatment. The source is a person between 40 and 80 years old with oral cavity squamous cell carcinoma. DNA of the CDR3: TGTGCCAGCAGCTCCGGGACACCCCTGGGGACCCAGTACTTC. Encoded protein: CASSSGTPLGTQYF.